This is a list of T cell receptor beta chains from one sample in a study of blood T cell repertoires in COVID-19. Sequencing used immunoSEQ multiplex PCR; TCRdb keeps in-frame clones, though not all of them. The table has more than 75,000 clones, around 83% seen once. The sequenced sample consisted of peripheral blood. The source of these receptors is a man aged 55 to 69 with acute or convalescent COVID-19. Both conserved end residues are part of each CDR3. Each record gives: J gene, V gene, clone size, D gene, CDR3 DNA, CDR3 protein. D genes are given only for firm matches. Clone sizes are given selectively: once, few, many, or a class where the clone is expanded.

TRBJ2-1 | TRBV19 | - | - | TGTGCCAGTAGTGTGCGGGCCCTACCCCCGGTCAATGAGCAGTTCTTC | CASSVRALPPVNEQFF
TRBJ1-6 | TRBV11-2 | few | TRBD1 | TGTGCCAGCAGCCCTCTCGGGACAGGGTCAAATTCACCCCTCCACTTT | CASSPLGTGSNSPLHF
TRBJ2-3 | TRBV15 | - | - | TGTGCCACCAGCAGAGATTTTTGGCTGGGACTGGTTAGCACAGATACGCAGTATTTT | CATSRDFWLGLVSTDTQYF
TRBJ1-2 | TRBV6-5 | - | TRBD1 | TGTGCCAGCAGTCCCGGGACAGGGAACTATGGCTACACCTTC | CASSPGTGNYGYTF
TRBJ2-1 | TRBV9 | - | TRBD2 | TGTGCCAGCAGCCCCCACCCGACTAGCGGGGGGGGAAATGAGCAGTTCTTC | CASSPHPTSGGGNEQFF
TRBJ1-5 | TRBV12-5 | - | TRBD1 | TGTGCTAGTGCCTCTACACCCCCGACAGGGGAGAATCAGCCCCAGCATTTT | CASASTPPTGENQPQHF
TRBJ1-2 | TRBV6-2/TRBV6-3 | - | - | TGTGCCAGCAGTCCCCGGACAGCTCCTTTATTGGGCTATGGCTACACCTTC | CASSPRTAPLLGYGYTF
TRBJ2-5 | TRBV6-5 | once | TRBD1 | TGTGCCAGCAGGCGGGGACAGGGAGAGACCCAGTACTTC | CASRRGQGETQYF
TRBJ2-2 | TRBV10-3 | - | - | TGTGCCATCAGTGAGTCTGGTAGGTACAGGCAAGTGAACACCGGGGAGCTGTTTTTT | CAISESGRYRQVNTGELFF
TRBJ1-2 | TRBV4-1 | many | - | TGCGCCAGCAGCCTACAGGGCGTTTATGGCTACACCTTC | CASSLQGVYGYTF
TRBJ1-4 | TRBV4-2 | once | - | TGTGCCAGCAGCCAAGAGCGACAGAAAAATGAAAAACTGTTTTTT | CASSQERQKNEKLFF
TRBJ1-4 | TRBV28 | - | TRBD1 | TGTGCCAGCAGAATGACAGGGGGCGCAGGAAAACTGTTTTTT | CASRMTGGAGKLFF
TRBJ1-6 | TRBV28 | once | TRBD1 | TGTGCCAGCAGTTTAGCCGACAGGGGGATCCACTTT | CASSLADRGIHF
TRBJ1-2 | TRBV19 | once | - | TGTGCCAGTAGTCTGTCAGGAACCGTTAATGGCTACACCTTC | CASSLSGTVNGYTF
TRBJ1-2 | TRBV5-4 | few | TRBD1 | TGTGCCAGCAGCGGTACCGACAGGGACTGGAACTATGGCTACACCTTC | CASSGTDRDWNYGYTF
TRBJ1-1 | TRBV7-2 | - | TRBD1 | TGTGCCAGCAGCTTAACGACAGGGTTGAACACTGAAGCTTTCTTT | CASSLTTGLNTEAFF
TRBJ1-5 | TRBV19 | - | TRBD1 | TGTGCCAGTAGTATCTTCCAGGGGGCAAGGTGGCAGCCCCAGCATTTT | CASSIFQGARWQPQHF
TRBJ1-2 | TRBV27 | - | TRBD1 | TGTGCCAGCAGTGCCATACGGACGGGACAGGGGGCGCAGGGCTACACCTTC | CASSAIRTGQGAQGYTF
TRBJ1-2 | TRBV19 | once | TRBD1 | TGTGCCAGTAGTTCGGTCGGGACAGCTAACTATGGCTACACCTTC | CASSSVGTANYGYTF
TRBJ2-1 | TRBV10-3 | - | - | TGTGCCATCATAAGCCGGGACACCCACAATGAGCAGTTCTTC | CAIISRDTHNEQFF
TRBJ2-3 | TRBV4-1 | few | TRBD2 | TGCGCCAGCAGCCGGGAGGGGTGGCGGGGTGGAAGCACAGATACGCAGTATTTT | CASSREGWRGGSTDTQYF
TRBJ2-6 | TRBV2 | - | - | TGTGCCAGCAGTGACAGGTCTGGGGCCAACGTCCTGACTTTC | CASSDRSGANVLTF
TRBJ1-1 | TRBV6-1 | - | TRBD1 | TGTGCCAGCAGTGAACCCGGCAGGGGGATGGGCACTGAAGCTTTCTTT | CASSEPGRGMGTEAFF
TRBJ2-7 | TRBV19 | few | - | TGTGCCAGTAGTATAGATCTTGAAGGGAGCTCCTACGAGCAGTACTTC | CASSIDLEGSSYEQYF
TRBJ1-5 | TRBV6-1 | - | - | TGTGCCAGCAGTGAATCGTGGCAGGGTAATCAGCCCCAGCATTTT | CASSESWQGNQPQHF
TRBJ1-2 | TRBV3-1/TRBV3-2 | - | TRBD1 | TGTGCCAGCAGCCAGACCGGGACAGGGGACGGCTACACCTTC | CASSQTGTGDGYTF
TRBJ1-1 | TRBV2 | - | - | TGTGCCAGCAGTCGCACCGACCAGGATGCGTCTGAAGCTTTCTTT | CASSRTDQDASEAFF
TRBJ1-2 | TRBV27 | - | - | TGCGCCGTGGGGAGGGACGACTATGGCTACACCTTC | CAVGRDDYGYTF
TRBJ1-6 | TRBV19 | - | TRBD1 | TGTGCCAGTAGTTTCCAGGGGGTGCTTAATTCACCCCTCCACTTT | CASSFQGVLNSPLHF
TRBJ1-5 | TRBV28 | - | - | TGTGCCAGCAGCCCTCCCCGGGGTAAGGGCAATCAGCCCCAGCATTTT | CASSPPRGKGNQPQHF
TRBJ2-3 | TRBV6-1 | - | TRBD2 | TGTGCCAGCAGTGAGGTAGCGGGGGCGGGAGATACGCAGTATTTT | CASSEVAGAGDTQYF
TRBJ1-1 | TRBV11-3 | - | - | TGTGCCAGCAGCTCTCAACATCGCACTGAAGCTTTCTTT | CASSSQHRTEAFF
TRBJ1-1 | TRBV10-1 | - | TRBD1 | TGCGCCAGCAGTGGTCACTTGGTCGTCGAGACAGGGGTCCTGAACACTGAAGCTTTCTTT | CASSGHLVVETGVLNTEAFF
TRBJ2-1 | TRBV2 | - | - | TGTGCCAGCGCCTTGGCAGGGGTAAATGAGCAGTTCTTC | CASALAGVNEQFF
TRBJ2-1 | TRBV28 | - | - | TGTGCCAGCAGGAGGTCGGGTCTAGGAGGTGAGCAGTTCTTC | CASRRSGLGGEQFF
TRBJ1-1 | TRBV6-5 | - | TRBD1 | TGTGCCAGCAGTTACTTCCCGACAGGGTCTGAAGCTTTCTTT | CASSYFPTGSEAFF
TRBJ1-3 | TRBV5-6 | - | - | TGTGCCAGCAGCTTTTCTGTCGGGAGCTCGGGAAACACCATATATTTT | CASSFSVGSSGNTIYF
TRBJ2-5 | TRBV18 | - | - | TGTGCCAGCTCCTTACTAGAAACAGAGACCCAGTACTTC | CASSLLETETQYF
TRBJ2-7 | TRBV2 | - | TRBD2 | TGTGCCAGCACCACTAGCGGGGTCTCCGAGCAGTACTTC | CASTTSGVSEQYF
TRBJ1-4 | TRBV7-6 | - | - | TGTGCCAGCAGCTTAGTTAAGGGAGCAACTAATGAAAAACTGTTTTTT | CASSLVKGATNEKLFF
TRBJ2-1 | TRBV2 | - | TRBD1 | TGTGCCAGCAGTGTGCGCGGACAGGCCCTCTACAATGAGCAGTTCTTC | CASSVRGQALYNEQFF
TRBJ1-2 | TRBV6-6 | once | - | TGTGCCAGCAGTCCAGGGGACTATGGCTACACCTTC | CASSPGDYGYTF
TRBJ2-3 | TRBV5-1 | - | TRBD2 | TGCGCCAGCAGCCGACTAGCGGGGGGACTCACAGATACGCAGTATTTT | CASSRLAGGLTDTQYF
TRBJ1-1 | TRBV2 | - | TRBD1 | TGTGCCAGCAGTGAGAAGGGGGCTTACACTGAAGCTTTCTTT | CASSEKGAYTEAFF
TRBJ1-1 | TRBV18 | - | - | TGTGCCAGCTCCCCCCGGGAGGGCTGGGGAACTGAAGCTTTCTTT | CASSPREGWGTEAFF
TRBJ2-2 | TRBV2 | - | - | TGTGCCAGCAGCAGGGTCAGGACACATAACACCGGGGAGCTGTTTTTT | CASSRVRTHNTGELFF
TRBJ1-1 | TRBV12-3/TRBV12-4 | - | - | TGTGCCAGCCGGAGTCCTAGGGGCACTGAAGCTTTCTTT | CASRSPRGTEAFF
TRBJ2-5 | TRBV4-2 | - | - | TGTGCCAGCAGCCAAGATGAAGAGGTAAAGACCCAGTACTTC | CASSQDEEVKTQYF